This T cell receptor (beta chain) was recovered during a study of long-term antiretroviral therapy in people with HIV. Study findings and constraints: Clones that expanded before ART (that is, prior to treatment) dominated the repertoire at all time points. Sampling of blood ran from the mid-2000s to the late 2010s, and older ART regimens were possibly in use.

Worth noting for this clone: The antigen remains undetermined.

The libraries were made with immunoSEQ v3.0 at survey level. Sequencing was performed with immunoSEQ multiplex PCR; in TCRdb, only in-frame clones are kept and a portion is missing. The sample records tens of thousands of clones, roughly 85% being singletons. At minimum, one pre-ART and two post-ART PBMC samples were obtained from each donor. Samples held 1-10 million cryopreserved PBMC, and DNA extraction followed. Deletions cut 7 bases from V and 4 bases from J, with 23 bases between. The CDR3 spans 17 residues. Germline V lookup: CDR1 WSHSY, CDR2 SAAADI. This sequence originates from a man between 18 and 35 years old with HIV. Specimen: unsorted PBMCs, collected 3.3 years after starting antiretroviral therapy. The chain carries TRBV10-2 and TRBJ1-3; D is ambiguous. CDR3 loop: CASTQGLQAVRGNTIYF. In nucleotides, the CDR3 is TGCGCCAGCACCCAAGGGCTTCAGGCGGTCAGGGGAAACACCATATATTTT.